This T cell receptor (beta chain) emerged from a study of OX40 agonist ivuxolimab in advanced cancers. Profiling relied on immunoSEQ multiplex PCR, and the TCRdb table lists in-frame clones only, not all of them. The top ten hold less than 40% of the sample, which has about 14,000 clones, under 80% seen once. Patients were excluded for autoimmune disease history or systemic immunosuppression. This clone is deemed medium-sized. This CDR3 is 16 amino acids long. The J segment lost 6 bases and the V segment lost 3 bases, leaving 8 bases of the junction unmatched. The germline gives CDR1 SNHLY, CDR2 FYNNEI.

The sequencing used CD4+ or CD8+ T cells sorted from blood, collected in a trial of the OX40 agonist ivuxolimab. The source is an adult with an advanced solid tumor such as melanoma, head and neck, liver or kidney cancer. This chain uses TRBV2 with TRBJ2-1; 10 positions match TRBD2. CDR3 nucleotides: TGTGCCAGCAGTGAGCGACTAGCGGGCGCCCTCAATGAGCAGTTCTTC. It translates to CASSERLAGALNEQFF.